A selection of T cell receptor beta chains follows, all from one sample in a study of control samples from healthy donors and cancer patients. The protocol was immunoSEQ multiplex PCR, while the TCRdb copy is restricted to in-frame clones and leaves out a portion. The sample includes 110,000 or so clones, 85% to 90% of them seen just once. The sequenced material came from blood. The receptors stem from a woman aged 45 to 65 in good health. The CDR3 runs from the conserved cysteine through the conserved F or W. The order of the fields is V gene, J gene, clone size, D gene, CDR3 protein, CDR3 DNA. The D gene is left open where the match is weak. Expanded clones get a size class; other rows say once, few or many, or leave the size out.

V gene: TRBV7-3
J gene: TRBJ2-3
clone size: once
D gene: NA
CDR3 protein: CASSLIAGTSDTQYF
CDR3 DNA: TGTGCCAGCAGCTTAATCGCAGGGACATCAGATACGCAGTATTTT

V gene: TRBV3-1/TRBV3-2
J gene: TRBJ1-2
clone size: NA
D gene: NA
CDR3 protein: CASSQSGTIDGYTF
CDR3 DNA: TGTGCCAGCAGCCAATCCGGGACAATCGATGGCTACACCTTC

V gene: TRBV29-1
J gene: TRBJ2-1
clone size: NA
D gene: TRBD1
CDR3 protein: CSVEAGQGSDEQFF
CDR3 DNA: TGCAGCGTTGAGGCGGGACAGGGTTCCGATGAGCAGTTCTTC

V gene: TRBV25-1
J gene: TRBJ1-1
clone size: once
D gene: NA
CDR3 protein: CASSEYNQEYEAFF
CDR3 DNA: TGTGCCAGCAGTGAATATAATCAGGAATATGAAGCTTTCTTT

V gene: TRBV6-5
J gene: TRBJ2-1
clone size: NA
D gene: NA
CDR3 protein: CASSRVRSSYNEQFF
CDR3 DNA: TGTGCCAGCAGTCGGGTGAGGAGCTCCTACAATGAGCAGTTCTTC

V gene: TRBV12-5
J gene: TRBJ2-5
clone size: NA
D gene: NA
CDR3 protein: CASGFLVGETQYF
CDR3 DNA: TGTGCTAGTGGTTTTCTTGTAGGGGAGACCCAGTACTTC

V gene: TRBV5-1
J gene: TRBJ2-3
clone size: NA
D gene: TRBD2
CDR3 protein: CASSSGTSGGRDTQYF
CDR3 DNA: TGCGCCAGCAGCTCCGGGACTAGCGGGGGCCGAGATACGCAGTATTTT

V gene: TRBV4-2
J gene: TRBJ2-1
clone size: once
D gene: TRBD2
CDR3 protein: CASSPQRTSGVSSYNEQFF
CDR3 DNA: TGTGCCAGCAGCCCCCAACGGACTAGCGGGGTTAGCTCCTACAATGAGCAGTTCTTC

V gene: TRBV5-8
J gene: TRBJ2-3
clone size: NA
D gene: TRBD2
CDR3 protein: CASSLRTSGDTQYF
CDR3 DNA: TGTGCCAGCAGCCTCAGGACTAGCGGCGATACGCAGTATTTT

V gene: TRBV19
J gene: TRBJ1-5
clone size: NA
D gene: TRBD1
CDR3 protein: CASSVRDRDQPQHF
CDR3 DNA: TGTGCCAGTAGTGTCCGGGACAGGGATCAGCCCCAGCATTTT

V gene: TRBV6-6
J gene: TRBJ1-6
clone size: NA
D gene: NA
CDR3 protein: CASSYSGRRSPLHF
CDR3 DNA: TGTGCCAGCAGTTACTCGGGCAGGCGCTCACCCCTCCACTTT

V gene: TRBV5-1
J gene: TRBJ1-4
clone size: NA
D gene: NA
CDR3 protein: CASSLAGGFNEKLFF
CDR3 DNA: TGCGCCAGCAGCTTGGCCGGAGGGTTTAATGAAAAACTGTTTTTT

V gene: TRBV13
J gene: TRBJ2-3
clone size: NA
D gene: TRBD2
CDR3 protein: CASRHRRGGGTDTQYF
CDR3 DNA: TGTGCCAGCCGCCATCGTCGGGGGGGCGGCACAGATACGCAGTATTTT

V gene: TRBV7-5
J gene: TRBJ1-5
clone size: NA
D gene: NA
CDR3 protein: CVRSLVPGNQPQHF
CDR3 DNA: TGTGTCAGAAGCTTAGTGCCGGGCAATCAGCCCCAGCATTTT

V gene: TRBV6-5
J gene: TRBJ1-2
clone size: NA
D gene: NA
CDR3 protein: CASSYSMTGPRGYTF
CDR3 DNA: TGTGCCAGCAGTTACTCGATGACCGGACCAAGGGGCTACACCTTC